This T cell receptor (beta chain) comes out of a study of CD8+ T cells in alopecia areata. CDR1 and CDR2 (germline): MNHEY, SMNVEV (reference sequence). V was clipped by 3 bases and J by 5 bases, with 13 bases between them. The CDR3 consists of 14 residues. As to this clone: The antigen remains unidentified.

Overall study findings and caveats: In blood and scalp, many expanded lesional clones persisted during tofacitinib. Tofacitinib produced a significant decrease in scalp clonality and in expanded CD8+ clones among the top 100. Given one nonresponder, whether baseline CD8+ expansion relates to response remains uncertain.

Treatment: oral pan-JAK inhibitor, 5-10 mg twice daily. Sorting separated CD4+ and CD8+ T cells out of PBMCs. RNA extraction was followed by reverse transcription into cDNA, which acted as the sequencing template. Assay: immunoSEQ multiplex PCR; the TCRdb copy retains only in-frame clones and omits some. The sample lists roughly 110,000 clones; around 50% were seen once. This receptor was obtained from a human donor with alopecia areata. The V call is TRBV27, the J call TRBJ2-5, with no clear D. Material: CD8+ T cells sorted from blood, obtained at week 24, from a patient treated with tofacitinib. CDR3 coding DNA: TGTGCCAGCAGTTTCCTTGGTGGGCTGGAGACCCAGTACTTC. It translates to CASSFLGGLETQYF.